Listed below are T cell receptor beta chains from one sample, sequenced in a study of T cells expressing NK-cell markers. TCRdb re-called the 5' RACE reads; every CDR3 protein appears as one record, without DNA. Here the sample table reports hundreds of thousands of distinct CDR3 sequences. Sequenced: blood T cells: a sorted CD56 or NKG2C T cell subset, CD4+ or CD8+ T cells, or bulk PBMC T cells (not recorded which). Receptors were obtained from a man aged 18 to 29 in good health. Each CDR3 is given with its conserved first and last residue.

CASSFGGDGDTEAFF | TRBJ1-1 | TRBV5-6
CASSEPGGSGANVLTF | TRBJ2-6 | TRBV12-3/TRBV12-4
CASSLGWQGARGANVLTF | TRBJ2-6 | TRBV11-1
CASSPVPGGYEQYF | TRBJ2-7 | TRBV4-3
CASSSTRSDGHNEQFF | TRBJ2-1 | TRBV6-2/TRBV6-3
CASSSPQRGSSYNEQFF | TRBJ2-1 | TRBV7-9
CASSNNREGQYF | TRBJ2-7 | TRBV19
CAISGGTTGTTEAFF | TRBJ1-1 | TRBV10-3
CSATRLEGGWAGELFF | TRBJ2-2 | TRBV20-1
CASSSLRADQSGSMYF | TRBJ2-3 | TRBV7-9
CASSSGTGDNYGYTF | TRBJ1-2 | TRBV5-1
CASTKGLAGVGGEQFF | TRBJ2-1 | TRBV12-3/TRBV12-4
CSAPAGTSGYTF | TRBJ1-2 | TRBV20-1
CASSGGAAYGYTF | TRBJ1-2 | TRBV25-1
CAWSLQTGTVQETQYF | TRBJ2-5 | TRBV30
CASSATGRNGYTF | TRBJ1-2 | TRBV14
CASSPRQGAIQYF | TRBJ2-4 | TRBV12-3/TRBV12-4
CASSNRHRVFNEQFF | TRBJ2-1 | TRBV7-2
CSGRESDTQYF | TRBJ2-3 | TRBV29-1
CASSLEINSSRYF | TRBJ2-7 | TRBV7-8
CASSQVRKLETQYF | TRBJ2-3 | TRBV4-1
CASSQEGYNQPQHF | TRBJ1-5 | TRBV3-1
CASSFSPPGQGYEQYF | TRBJ2-7 | TRBV27
CASSQDNGGVAKNIQYF | TRBJ2-4 | TRBV4-3
CASSQDQGRGEYNEQFF | TRBJ2-1 | TRBV4-1
CASSLALAGGNEQFF | TRBJ2-1 | TRBV12-3/TRBV12-4
CSALTEPITDTQYF | TRBJ2-3 | TRBV20-1